The rows below give T cell receptor beta chains drawn from one sample of a study of cytomegalovirus exposure and HLA in healthy donors. Assay: immunoSEQ multiplex PCR; the TCRdb copy retains only in-frame clones and omits some. The sample includes approximately 53,000 clones, around three quarters seen only once; the top ten take around 8%. Sequenced sample: PBMCs. These receptors all stem from a man under 40 in good health and CMV-seropositive. CDR3s include the opening cysteine and the closing phenylalanine or tryptophan. D genes are given only for firm matches. Rows may omit the clone size; those that give it use once, few, many or a size class.

14,TRBJ2-4,.,TRBD1,TRBV5-4,CASSYRQGVNIQYF,TGTGCCAGCAGCTACCGACAGGGTGTGAACATTCAGTACTTC
19,TRBJ1-1,.,.,TRBV21-1,CASSFRTRRDRTPNTEAFF,TGTGCCAGCAGCTTTAGGACCCGTAGGGACAGGACCCCGAACACTGAAGCTTTCTTT
13,TRBJ2-7,few,TRBD2,TRBV5-1,CASSGGLVGEQYF,TGCGCCAGCAGCGGGGGACTAGTAGGCGAGCAGTACTTC
15,TRBJ2-1,.,TRBD2,TRBV9,CASSVTSGGYNEQFF,TGTGCCAGCAGCGTGACTAGCGGGGGTTACAATGAGCAGTTCTTC
15,TRBJ1-5,.,TRBD1,TRBV5-8,CASSRTGSPNQPQHF,TGTGCCAGCAGCCGGACAGGGTCCCCGAATCAGCCCCAGCATTTT
13,TRBJ2-7,.,.,TRBV10-2,CASSDSQGYEQYF,TGCGCCAGCAGTGACTCACAGGGCTACGAGCAGTACTTC
16,TRBJ2-3,.,TRBD2,TRBV11-3,CASSSGLAGGTDTQYF,TGTGCCAGCAGCTCCGGACTAGCGGGGGGCACAGATACGCAGTATTTT
16,TRBJ2-7,.,.,TRBV27,CASSLRLATSSYEQYF,TGTGCCAGCAGTTTACGCTTGGCAACTAGCTCCTACGAGCAGTACTTC
15,TRBJ2-5,.,TRBD2,TRBV6-5,CASSRIAGGEETQYF,TGTGCCAGCAGTAGAATAGCGGGGGGAGAGGAGACCCAGTACTTC
16,TRBJ1-3,.,.,TRBV9,CASSDTGRISGNTIYF,TGTGCCAGCAGCGACACGGGGAGGATCTCTGGAAACACCATATATTTT
11,TRBJ2-7,few,.,TRBV5-6,CASSTYSEQYF,TGTGCCAGCAGCACCTACAGCGAGCAGTACTTC
13,TRBJ1-5,.,.,TRBV2,CAGAGGGNQPQHF,TGTGCGGGGGCGGGAGGAGGGAATCAGCCCCAGCATTTT
14,TRBJ1-2,.,TRBD1,TRBV6-5,CASSSTGLSYGYTF,TGTGCCAGCAGTTCGACAGGGTTAAGCTATGGCTACACCTTC
17,TRBJ2-3,.,TRBD1,TRBV4-1,CASSLHILKGATDTQYF,TGCGCCAGCAGCCTCCACATACTCAAGGGGGCTACAGATACGCAGTATTTT
13,TRBJ1-1,.,.,TRBV27,CASMSQGRTEAFF,TGTGCCAGCATGAGTCAGGGTCGCACTGAAGCTTTCTTT
14,TRBJ2-5,.,TRBD1,TRBV7-6,CASTRVRGQETQYF,TGTGCCAGCACCCGTGTCAGGGGGCAAGAGACCCAGTACTTC
16,TRBJ1-6,once,.,TRBV10-3,CAISETGSSYNSPLHF,TGTGCCATCAGTGAGACAGGGAGCTCCTATAATTCACCCCTCCACTTT